Sequencing of this T cell receptor beta chain was carried out in a study of post-analysis software for immune sequencing data. General observations from the study: People with multiple sclerosis had a significantly lower normalized Chao1 diversity than controls did. Four or five TRBV segments were more frequent in patients than controls; TRBV5-6, TRBV5-1 and TRBV20-1 belonged to this group.

TCR beta cDNA libraries had unique molecular identifiers. A single record per CDR3 protein comes from TCRdb applying MiXCR to the PCR reads. The table includes approximately 350,000 distinct CDR3 sequences, less than 40% detected once. Trimming pared 7 bases from V and 2 bases from J, leaving 13 bases between. The length of the CDR3 is 13 residues. Germline V gene data show CDR1 as SGDLS and CDR2 as YYNGEE. This clonotype was found a few times. Antigen specificity is unknown. This sequence was found in a girl aged 10 to 17 with multiple sclerosis. The V gene is TRBV9, the J gene TRBJ2-7; tentatively, D is TRBD2 (6 bases). Material: blood. In nucleotides, the CDR3 is TGTGCCAGCTCCGGGACTCCCCCCTACGAGCAGTACTTC. This encodes CASSGTPPYEQYF.